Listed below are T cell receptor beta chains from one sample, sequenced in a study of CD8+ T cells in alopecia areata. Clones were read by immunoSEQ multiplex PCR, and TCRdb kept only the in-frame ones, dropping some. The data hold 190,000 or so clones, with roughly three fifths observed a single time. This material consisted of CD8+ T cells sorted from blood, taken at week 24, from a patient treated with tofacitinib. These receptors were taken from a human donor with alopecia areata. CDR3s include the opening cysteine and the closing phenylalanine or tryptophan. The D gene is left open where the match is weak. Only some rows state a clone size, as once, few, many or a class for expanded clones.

CDR3 DNA: TGTGCCAGCAGTGAAGCGGCGACAGTGCTGGATGGCTACACCTTC
CDR3 protein: CASSEAATVLDGYTF
clone size: -
D gene: -
J gene: TRBJ1-2
V gene: TRBV6-1

CDR3 DNA: TGTGCCAGTGTCCAGGGGAACACTGAAGCTTTCTTT
CDR3 protein: CASVQGNTEAFF
clone size: few
D gene: -
J gene: TRBJ1-1
V gene: TRBV7-9

CDR3 DNA: TGCAGCGTTGACGGGCAGGGAGGTTATGGCTATGGCTACACCTTC
CDR3 protein: CSVDGQGGYGYGYTF
clone size: -
D gene: -
J gene: TRBJ1-2
V gene: TRBV29-1

CDR3 DNA: TGTGCCAGCAGCCCCCCTACAGGGGGAGGATATGGCTACACCTTC
CDR3 protein: CASSPPTGGGYGYTF
clone size: -
D gene: TRBD1
J gene: TRBJ1-2
V gene: TRBV9

CDR3 DNA: TGTGCCAGCAGCTCAGATCGAGGGAGGCCAGATACGCAGTATTTT
CDR3 protein: CASSSDRGRPDTQYF
clone size: -
D gene: -
J gene: TRBJ2-3
V gene: TRBV7-9

CDR3 DNA: TGTGCCAGCACTAAGGAGACCCGGTCAGGGGAGCTGTTTTTT
CDR3 protein: CASTKETRSGELFF
clone size: -
D gene: -
J gene: TRBJ2-2
V gene: TRBV2

CDR3 DNA: TGTGCCAGCAGTTCCAGGGACGGTAATAACTATGGCTACACCTTC
CDR3 protein: CASSSRDGNNYGYTF
clone size: -
D gene: -
J gene: TRBJ1-2
V gene: TRBV27

CDR3 DNA: TGTGCTAGTGGTTTGTACCGGAGGGGAAACACCATATATTTT
CDR3 protein: CASGLYRRGNTIYF
clone size: -
D gene: -
J gene: TRBJ1-3
V gene: TRBV12-5

CDR3 DNA: TGTGCCAGCAGCTTGGGTCCGGGTGAGCAGTACTTC
CDR3 protein: CASSLGPGEQYF
clone size: -
D gene: -
J gene: TRBJ2-7
V gene: TRBV5-6

CDR3 DNA: TGCAGCGTTGTATCGGGGGCAAGCACCGGGGAGCTGTTTTTT
CDR3 protein: CSVVSGASTGELFF
clone size: -
D gene: -
J gene: TRBJ2-2
V gene: TRBV29-1

CDR3 DNA: TGTGCCATCCGGGACCCCGAATACGAGCAGTACTTC
CDR3 protein: CAIRDPEYEQYF
clone size: once
D gene: -
J gene: TRBJ2-7
V gene: TRBV2

CDR3 DNA: TGTGCCAGCATCCTCAGGAGTCGGGGTGAAAAACTGTTTTTT
CDR3 protein: CASILRSRGEKLFF
clone size: -
D gene: -
J gene: TRBJ1-4
V gene: TRBV2

CDR3 DNA: TGTGCCAGCAGCTTAGAGGGGGGTGGCATCCTTTCACCCCTCCACTTT
CDR3 protein: CASSLEGGGILSPLHF
clone size: -
D gene: -
J gene: TRBJ1-6
V gene: TRBV7-9

CDR3 DNA: TGCGCCAGCAGCCAAGAGCGGGGAGGCAATCAGCCCCAGCATTTT
CDR3 protein: CASSQERGGNQPQHF
clone size: once
D gene: -
J gene: TRBJ1-5
V gene: TRBV4-1

CDR3 DNA: TGCAGTGCTAGAGCCGATTACGAGCAGTACTTC
CDR3 protein: CSARADYEQYF
clone size: -
D gene: -
J gene: TRBJ2-7
V gene: TRBV20-1

CDR3 DNA: TGTGCCAGCAGCTTGGGACTAGCGGGGGGGAAAAACACAGATACGCAGTATTTT
CDR3 protein: CASSLGLAGGKNTDTQYF
clone size: -
D gene: TRBD2
J gene: TRBJ2-3
V gene: TRBV7-6

CDR3 DNA: TGCGCCAGCCTCGTGACTAGAGTTACAGATACGCAGTATTTT
CDR3 protein: CASLVTRVTDTQYF
clone size: -
D gene: -
J gene: TRBJ2-3
V gene: TRBV23-1

CDR3 DNA: TGCGCCAGCAGCTTGGCCCAAGGGGTCCTCTACGAGCAGTACTTC
CDR3 protein: CASSLAQGVLYEQYF
clone size: -
D gene: -
J gene: TRBJ2-7
V gene: TRBV5-1

CDR3 DNA: TGTGCCAGCAGCCGCGGACGGAGTGGATCCCAAGAGACCCAGTACTTC
CDR3 protein: CASSRGRSGSQETQYF
clone size: once
D gene: -
J gene: TRBJ2-5
V gene: TRBV11-3

CDR3 DNA: TGTGCCAGCATAGGGGACAGCTCCTACGAGCAGTACTTC
CDR3 protein: CASIGDSSYEQYF
clone size: -
D gene: TRBD1
J gene: TRBJ2-7
V gene: TRBV6-5

CDR3 DNA: TGTGCCAGCAGTGGACAGGATTCCTACGAGCAGTACTTC
CDR3 protein: CASSGQDSYEQYF
clone size: -
D gene: TRBD1
J gene: TRBJ2-7
V gene: TRBV9

CDR3 DNA: TGTGCCACCAGCAGTGACCCGGAGGCGCAGCCCCAGCATTTT
CDR3 protein: CATSSDPEAQPQHF
clone size: -
D gene: -
J gene: TRBJ1-5
V gene: TRBV15

CDR3 DNA: TGTGCCAGCAGCCCCTGGACAGGTAGACAAGAGACCCAGTACTTC
CDR3 protein: CASSPWTGRQETQYF
clone size: few
D gene: TRBD1
J gene: TRBJ2-5
V gene: TRBV14

CDR3 DNA: TGTGCCAGTAGTATATCGCGGAGCACTGAAGCTTTCTTT
CDR3 protein: CASSISRSTEAFF
clone size: -
D gene: -
J gene: TRBJ1-1
V gene: TRBV19

CDR3 DNA: TGTGCCTGGGAGGTATCCCACAGGGCGAGAAACATTCAGTACTTC
CDR3 protein: CAWEVSHRARNIQYF
clone size: -
D gene: -
J gene: TRBJ2-4
V gene: TRBV30

CDR3 DNA: TGTGCCTGGAGTTCTCCGCGCGGGGGCTACACCTTC
CDR3 protein: CAWSSPRGGYTF
clone size: -
D gene: -
J gene: TRBJ1-2
V gene: TRBV30

CDR3 DNA: TGCGCCAGCAGCCATAAGGGACAGATCTACGAGCAGTACTTC
CDR3 protein: CASSHKGQIYEQYF
clone size: -
D gene: TRBD1
J gene: TRBJ2-7
V gene: TRBV4-1

CDR3 DNA: TGTGCCAGCAGTTTAGGGATGAGCTCCTACAATGAGCAGTTCTTC
CDR3 protein: CASSLGMSSYNEQFF
clone size: few
D gene: -
J gene: TRBJ2-1
V gene: TRBV27

CDR3 DNA: TGTGCCTGGAGTGTGATGGGCATTCAGTACTTC
CDR3 protein: CAWSVMGIQYF
clone size: few
D gene: -
J gene: TRBJ2-4
V gene: TRBV30

CDR3 DNA: TGTGCCAGCAGCTTGTCGCAGGGATTTGGCAAAAACATTCAGTACTTC
CDR3 protein: CASSLSQGFGKNIQYF
clone size: -
D gene: -
J gene: TRBJ2-4
V gene: TRBV7-9

CDR3 DNA: TGTGCCTGGGAGGGGCAACGTCGGGGCTACACCTTC
CDR3 protein: CAWEGQRRGYTF
clone size: -
D gene: -
J gene: TRBJ1-2
V gene: TRBV30

CDR3 DNA: TGTGCCAGCAGCTTATCTCTGCGGCCGCTCAACACTGAAGCTTTCTTT
CDR3 protein: CASSLSLRPLNTEAFF
clone size: -
D gene: -
J gene: TRBJ1-1
V gene: TRBV13

CDR3 DNA: TGTGCCAGCAGCTTAGCTGAGGCAGTTGAAGCTTTCTTT
CDR3 protein: CASSLAEAVEAFF
clone size: -
D gene: -
J gene: TRBJ1-1
V gene: TRBV13

CDR3 DNA: TGTGCCAGCAGCTCGGGAGGGCGGACGGGGAACACTGAAGCTTTCTTT
CDR3 protein: CASSSGGRTGNTEAFF
clone size: -
D gene: -
J gene: TRBJ1-1
V gene: TRBV13

CDR3 DNA: TGTGCCAGCAGCTTACCCGACAGGCGAGGGACCCAGTACTTC
CDR3 protein: CASSLPDRRGTQYF
clone size: few
D gene: -
J gene: TRBJ2-5
V gene: TRBV13

CDR3 DNA: TGTGCCAGCAGCTACGGCGGGGACCATTCCTACAATGAGCAGTTCTTC
CDR3 protein: CASSYGGDHSYNEQFF
clone size: few
D gene: -
J gene: TRBJ2-1
V gene: TRBV7-9

CDR3 DNA: TGCGCCAGCAGCCAAGATGAGCCAGAAAGATCCTACGAGCAGTACTTC
CDR3 protein: CASSQDEPERSYEQYF
clone size: -
D gene: -
J gene: TRBJ2-7
V gene: TRBV4-1

CDR3 DNA: TGCAGCGTTGAAGGACAGGCCCCCGCTATCACTGAAGCTTTCTTT
CDR3 protein: CSVEGQAPAITEAFF
clone size: few
D gene: -
J gene: TRBJ1-1
V gene: TRBV29-1

CDR3 DNA: TGTGCCAGCAGCCGGAGTGTGGCAGGGCTGAATGAAAAACTGTTTTTT
CDR3 protein: CASSRSVAGLNEKLFF
clone size: -
D gene: -
J gene: TRBJ1-4
V gene: TRBV7-9

CDR3 DNA: TGCGCCAGCAGCTTGGATTCCAGGGAGGGGGATACGCAGTATTTT
CDR3 protein: CASSLDSREGDTQYF
clone size: few
D gene: TRBD2
J gene: TRBJ2-3
V gene: TRBV5-1

CDR3 DNA: TGTGCCACCGAACAGGATACGCAGTATTTT
CDR3 protein: CATEQDTQYF
clone size: -
D gene: -
J gene: TRBJ2-3
V gene: TRBV6-5

CDR3 DNA: TGCAGCGTTGATCCCAGGGGGGAGCCAAACAATGAGCAGTTCTTC
CDR3 protein: CSVDPRGEPNNEQFF
clone size: -
D gene: -
J gene: TRBJ2-1
V gene: TRBV29-1

CDR3 DNA: TGTGCCAGCAGTTTATCCTATGTGGGTAGCTATGGCTACACCTTC
CDR3 protein: CASSLSYVGSYGYTF
clone size: -
D gene: -
J gene: TRBJ1-2
V gene: TRBV27

CDR3 DNA: TGTGCCAGCAGCGTAGCTACGGGAGGGACTGAAGCTTTCTTT
CDR3 protein: CASSVATGGTEAFF
clone size: -
D gene: -
J gene: TRBJ1-1
V gene: TRBV9

CDR3 DNA: TGCAGCGGCGACGCTACAGGGGGGGGATACAATGAGCAGTTCTTC
CDR3 protein: CSGDATGGGYNEQFF
clone size: few
D gene: -
J gene: TRBJ2-1
V gene: TRBV29-1

CDR3 DNA: TGTGCCAGCAGCTTCTCAAGGCACACTGAAGCTTTCTTT
CDR3 protein: CASSFSRHTEAFF
clone size: -
D gene: -
J gene: TRBJ1-1
V gene: TRBV5-6

CDR3 DNA: TGTGCCAGCCGTACCGGACTAGTCCAAGAGACCCAGTACTTC
CDR3 protein: CASRTGLVQETQYF
clone size: few
D gene: TRBD2
J gene: TRBJ2-5
V gene: TRBV2

CDR3 DNA: TGTGCCAGCAGCGTAGGCAGAACGAACACTGAAGCTTTCTTT
CDR3 protein: CASSVGRTNTEAFF
clone size: few
D gene: -
J gene: TRBJ1-1
V gene: TRBV9